The 9 T cell receptor beta chains reported below all come from one sample, sequenced in a study of shared clonotypes between healthy human individuals (dated by TCRdb to the early 2020s). The library was made by the immunoSEQ multiplex PCR assay. Here the immuneACCESS table is served through TCRdb, limited to in-frame sequences with V and J called. Missing clones are a known gap in these copies; in checked studies unresolved V genes cover under half, and the rest lacks a known reason. Recorded for this sample are almost 700,000 clones; under 95% of them occurred a single time. The ten largest clones represent about 24% of the sample. CD8 naive samples were CD45RO-negative cells positively selected for CCR7, giving a CD45RA+CCR7+ population that excluded TemRA cells. The sample taken for sequencing was naive CD8+ T cells sorted from blood. The cell subset or site label of this sample denotes: CD45RA+CCR7+. Receptors originate from a man in his thirties or forties in good health.

A few counts support this clone. In nucleotides, the CDR3 is TGCGCCAGCAGCCAAGTGACAGCGAACTACGAGCAGTACTTC. Translation: CASSQVTANYEQYF. The V gene is TRBV4-1, the J gene TRBJ2-7; a possible D gene is TRBD1 (5 bases). CDR1 MGHRA and CDR2 YSYEKL come from the germline V gene. Trimming removed 1 base at V and 3 bases at J, with 10 bases between. This CDR3 has 14 residues.

The gene calls are TRBV7-2 and TRBJ2-7; D tentatively reads TRBD1 or TRBD2 (5 bases each). V was pared by 3 bases and J by 3 bases, with 12 bases between. Looked up from germline, CDR1 is SGHTA and CDR2 is FQGNSA. The length of the CDR3 is 14 residues. CDR3 DNA: TGTGCCAGCAGCTTTGGGGGTCCCGACTACGAGCAGTACTTC. Translating gives CASSFGGPDYEQYF.

The chain carries TRBV27 and TRBJ2-7; tentative D call: TRBD1 (6 bases). The CDR3 loop spans 12 amino acids. Germline V gene data show CDR1 as MNHEY and CDR2 as SMNVEV (reference sequence). The V and J ends lost 5 bases and 5 bases respectively, with 10 bases between them. The CDR3 DNA reads TGTGCCAGCAGTAGGGGGTTCAACGAGCAGTACTTC. It specifies CASSRGFNEQYF.

In DNA form, the CDR3 reads TGTGCCAGCAGTAAAGTTCCGGTAGGAGATACGCAGTATTTT. It encodes CASSKVPVGDTQYF. The chain recombines TRBV27 with TRBJ2-3; D not certain. CDR1 and CDR2 from the germline V gene are MNHEY and SMNVEV (reference sequence). The CDR3 is made up of 14 amino acids. The germline V and J ends were trimmed by 5 bases and 5 bases, with 14 bases remaining between them.

V gene TRBV7-9 combines with J gene TRBJ2-3, with D uncertain. CDR1 is SEHNR, CDR2 FQNEAQ, per germline (reference sequence). The CDR3 is 16 amino acids. The germline V and J ends were trimmed by 2 bases and 1 base, with 13 bases remaining between them. The chain's CDR3 is CASSLIRSGGTDTQYF. The CDR3 DNA reads as TGTGCCAGCAGCTTAATCAGGAGTGGCGGCACAGATACGCAGTATTTT.

J is TRBJ2-1 and V is TRBV19; D is perhaps TRBD2 (5 bases). Per germline, CDR1 LNHDA and CDR2 SQIVND (reference sequence). This CDR3 region has 13 residues. V shed 4 bases and J shed 6 bases, with 10 bases lying between them. The CDR3 nucleotides are TGTGCCAGTAGTACCCTCAGCGGCAATGAGCAGTTCTTC. This sequence encodes CASSTLSGNEQFF.

The V call is TRBV7-2, the J call TRBJ1-1; TRBD1 agrees at 7 bases. Germline V gene data show CDR1 as SGHTA and CDR2 as FQGNSA. The ends lost 4 bases at V and 5 bases at J; junction bases unmatched: 4. The CDR3 loop spans 13 amino acids. Here the CDR3 DNA reads TGTGCCAGCAGCTCTGGGACAGCTACTGAAGCTTTCTTT. Amino acids: CASSSGTATEAFF.

V is TRBV19 and J is TRBJ2-1; TRBD2 agrees at 9 bases. The CDR3 contains 15 residues. In germline, CDR1 is LNHDA, CDR2 SQIVND (reference sequence). V was pared by 5 bases and J by 4 bases, with 6 bases of the junction left unmatched. The CDR3 loop reads CASSPWAGGYNEQFF. As DNA, the CDR3 is TGTGCCAGTAGTCCCTGGGCGGGAGGGTACAATGAGCAGTTCTTC.

CDR3 DNA: TGTGCCAGCAGTCTGGGACAGGGTTTCACCTCCTACAATGAGCAGTTCTTC. Translation: CASSLGQGFTSYNEQFF. The gene calls are TRBV2 and TRBJ2-1; 9 bases match TRBD1. This CDR3 is built from 17 residues. Unmatched junction bases numbered 8, after V lost 5 bases and J lost 0 bases. The V gene's germline CDR1 is SNHLY and CDR2 FYNNEI. The whole variable domain, filled in from reference TRBV2 and TRBJ2-1, reads EPEVTQTPSHQVTQMGQEVILRCVPISNHLYFYWYRQILGQKVEFLVSFYNNEISEKSEIFDDQFSVERPDGSNFTLKIRSTKLEDSAMYFCASSLGQGFTSYNEQFFGPGTRLTVL.